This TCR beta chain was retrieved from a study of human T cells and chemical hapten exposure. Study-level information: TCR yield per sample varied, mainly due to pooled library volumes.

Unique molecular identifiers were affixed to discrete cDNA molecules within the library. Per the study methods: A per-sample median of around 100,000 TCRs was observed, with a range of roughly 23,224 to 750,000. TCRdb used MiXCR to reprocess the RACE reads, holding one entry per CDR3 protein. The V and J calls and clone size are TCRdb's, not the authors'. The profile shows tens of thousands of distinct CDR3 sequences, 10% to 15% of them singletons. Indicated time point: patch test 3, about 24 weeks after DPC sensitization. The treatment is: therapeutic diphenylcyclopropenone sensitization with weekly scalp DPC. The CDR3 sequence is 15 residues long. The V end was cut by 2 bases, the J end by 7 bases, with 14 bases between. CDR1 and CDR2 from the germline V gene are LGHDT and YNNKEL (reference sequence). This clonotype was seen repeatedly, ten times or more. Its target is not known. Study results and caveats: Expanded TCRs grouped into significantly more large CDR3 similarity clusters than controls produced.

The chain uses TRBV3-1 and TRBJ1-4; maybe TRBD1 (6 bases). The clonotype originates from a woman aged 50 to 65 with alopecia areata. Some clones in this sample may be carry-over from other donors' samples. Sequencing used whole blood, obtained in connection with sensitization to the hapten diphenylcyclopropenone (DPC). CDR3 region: CASSQPQGVSEKLFF. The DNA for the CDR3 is TGTGCCAGCAGCCAACCACAGGGCGTGAGTGAAAAACTGTTTTTT.